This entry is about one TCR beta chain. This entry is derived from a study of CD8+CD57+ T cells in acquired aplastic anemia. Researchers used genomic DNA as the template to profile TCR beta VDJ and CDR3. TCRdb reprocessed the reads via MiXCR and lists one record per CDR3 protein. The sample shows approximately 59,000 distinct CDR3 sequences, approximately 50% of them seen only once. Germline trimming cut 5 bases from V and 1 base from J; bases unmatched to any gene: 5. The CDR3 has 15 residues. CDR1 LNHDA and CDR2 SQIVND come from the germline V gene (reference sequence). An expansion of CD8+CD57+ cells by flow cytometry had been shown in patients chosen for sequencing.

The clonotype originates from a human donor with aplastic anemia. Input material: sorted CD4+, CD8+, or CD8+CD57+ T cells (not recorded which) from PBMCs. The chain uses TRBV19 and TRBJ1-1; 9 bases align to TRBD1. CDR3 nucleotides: TGTGCCAGTAGTGAACAGGGGGCGGGGAACACTGAAGCTTTCTTT. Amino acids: CASSEQGAGNTEAFF.